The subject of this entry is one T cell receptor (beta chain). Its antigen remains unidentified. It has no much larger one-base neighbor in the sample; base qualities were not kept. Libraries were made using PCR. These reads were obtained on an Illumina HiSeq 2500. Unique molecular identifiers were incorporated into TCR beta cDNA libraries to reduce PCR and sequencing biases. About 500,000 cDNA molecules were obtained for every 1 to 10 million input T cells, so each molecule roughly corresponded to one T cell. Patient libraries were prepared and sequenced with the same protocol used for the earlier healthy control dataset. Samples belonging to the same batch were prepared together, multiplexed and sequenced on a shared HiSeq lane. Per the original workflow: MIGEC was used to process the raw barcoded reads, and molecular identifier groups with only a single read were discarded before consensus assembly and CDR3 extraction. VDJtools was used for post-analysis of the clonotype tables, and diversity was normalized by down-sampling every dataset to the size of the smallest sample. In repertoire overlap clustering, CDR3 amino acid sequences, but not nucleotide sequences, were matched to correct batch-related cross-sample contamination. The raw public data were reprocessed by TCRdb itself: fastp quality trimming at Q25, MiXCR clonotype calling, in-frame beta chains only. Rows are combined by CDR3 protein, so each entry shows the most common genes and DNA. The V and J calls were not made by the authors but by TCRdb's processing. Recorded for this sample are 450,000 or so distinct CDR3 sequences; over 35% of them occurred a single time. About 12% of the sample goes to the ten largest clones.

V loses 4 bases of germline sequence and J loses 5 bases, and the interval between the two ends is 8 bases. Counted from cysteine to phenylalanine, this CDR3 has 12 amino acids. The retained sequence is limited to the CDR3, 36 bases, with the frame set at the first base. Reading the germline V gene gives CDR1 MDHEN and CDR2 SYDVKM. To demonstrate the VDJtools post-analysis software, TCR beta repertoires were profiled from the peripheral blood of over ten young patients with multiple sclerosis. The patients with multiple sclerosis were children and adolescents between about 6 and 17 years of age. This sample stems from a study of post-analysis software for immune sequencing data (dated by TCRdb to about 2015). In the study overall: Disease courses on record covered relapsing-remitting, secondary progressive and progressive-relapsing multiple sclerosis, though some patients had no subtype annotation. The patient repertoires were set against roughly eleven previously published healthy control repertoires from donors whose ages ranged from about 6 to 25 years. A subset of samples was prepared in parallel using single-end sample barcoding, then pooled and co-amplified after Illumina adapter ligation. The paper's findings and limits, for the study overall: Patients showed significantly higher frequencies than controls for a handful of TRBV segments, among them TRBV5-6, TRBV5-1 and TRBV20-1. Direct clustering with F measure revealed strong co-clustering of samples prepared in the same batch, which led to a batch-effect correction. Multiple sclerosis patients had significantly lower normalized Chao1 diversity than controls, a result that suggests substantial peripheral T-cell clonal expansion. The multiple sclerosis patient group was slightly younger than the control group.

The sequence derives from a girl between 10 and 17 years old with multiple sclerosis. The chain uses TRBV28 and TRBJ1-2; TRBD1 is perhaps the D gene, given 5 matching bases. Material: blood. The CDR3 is CASSSRVYGYTF. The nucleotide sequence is TGTGCCAGCAGTTCCAGGGTTTATGGCTACACCTTC.